The 21 T cell receptor beta chains below come from one sample, sequenced in a study of human T cells and chemical hapten exposure. One entry per CDR3 protein results from TCRdb running MiXCR on the RACE reads. The sample carries over 45,000 distinct CDR3 sequences, around 9.3% recorded once. As for time point: patch test 1, 2 weeks after DPC sensitization. The treatment: therapeutic diphenylcyclopropenone sensitization with weekly scalp DPC. The sample consisted of whole blood, taken in connection with sensitization to the hapten diphenylcyclopropenone (DPC). The receptors were sampled from a woman aged 40 to 55 with alopecia areata. Some clones in this sample may be carry-over from other donors' samples.

This clonotype was seen at least ten times. The chain carries TRBV7-2 and TRBJ1-6, with D perhaps TRBD1 (5 bases). From germline, CDR1 is SGHTA and CDR2 FQGNSA. Trimming cost V 2 bases and J 9 bases, with 20 bases left between them. There are 17 residues in the CDR3. CDR3 nucleotide sequence: TGTGCCAGCAGCTTATTAATACCGGGGGACGGGCGTTCACCCCTCCACTTT. This encodes CASSLLIPGDGRSPLHF.

This clonotype came up a few times. The chain recombines TRBV7-8 with TRBJ2-7; no firm D call. Germline CDR1 SGHVS, CDR2 FQNEAQ. V lost 5 bases to trimming and J lost 3 bases, with 17 bases between them. The CDR3 is 15 residues long. The CDR3 protein is CASSPPVMPGYEQYF. CDR3 nucleotides: TGTGCCAGCAGCCCTCCAGTGATGCCGGGCTACGAGCAGTACTTC.

This clonotype was seen more than once but under ten times. The chain combines TRBV1 with TRBJ2-5; the table's D call of TRBD1 was not tested on the DNA. TRBV1 is given as a pseudogene. The CDR3 has 15 residues. CDR3 amino acids: CTSSQDWGTQETQYF. As DNA, the CDR3 is TGCACCAGCAGCCAAGACTGGGGGACCCAAGAGACCCAGTACTTC.

This clonotype has a count of ten or more. The chain is built from TRBV7-2 and TRBJ2-3; no clear D gene. This CDR3 is 17 amino acids long. The V gene lost 2 bases and the J gene lost 4 bases, with 19 bases spanning the gap. Germline CDR1 SGHTA, CDR2 FQGNSA. The DNA of the CDR3 is TGTGCCAGCAGCTTAACCCCCTTAGGCGTCGTGGCAGATACGCAGTATTTT. Encoded protein: CASSLTPLGVVADTQYF.

The chain uses TRBV6-6 and TRBJ2-2, with 8 nucleotides matching TRBD1. J lost 6 bases, V lost 5 bases, and 14 bases had no gene match. The germline V gene has CDR1 MNHNY and CDR2 SVGAGI (reference sequence). The length of the CDR3 is 17 residues. CDR3 residues: CASSHGSLQGAAGELFF. The CDR3 DNA sequence: TGTGCCAGCAGTCATGGCAGTCTTCAGGGGGCGGCCGGGGAGCTGTTTTTT.

This clonotype was seen many times. The chain recombines TRBV11-2 with TRBJ2-4; 10 bases agree with TRBD2. The V gene's germline CDR1 is SGHAT and CDR2 FQNNGV. V lost 5 bases, J lost 0 bases, and 4 bases stayed unmatched. This CDR3 region has 16 residues. In DNA form, the CDR3 reads TGTGCCAGCAGCCTTTTAGCGGGGGGAGCCAAAAACATTCAGTACTTC. Its translation is CASSLLAGGAKNIQYF.

The CDR3 is CASRPDGSYGYTF. The CDR3 DNA follows: TGTGCCAGCAGACCAGACGGGAGCTATGGCTACACCTTC. The V gene is TRBV6-2 or TRBV6-3, the J gene TRBJ1-2, with unresolved D. This CDR3 is 13 amino acids long. Germline CDR1 is MNHEY and CDR2 is SVGEGT. V was trimmed by 6 bases and J by 4 bases, leaving 12 bases between them.

The table lists this clonotype with many counts. The V and J genes are TRBV4-3 and TRBJ2-3; 11 bases are a match to TRBD2. The CDR3 has 18 residues. V was clipped by 0 bases and J by 3 bases; unmatched bases: 8. Germline V gives CDR1 LGHNA, CDR2 YSLEER. The DNA of the CDR3 is TGCGCCAGCAGCCAAGAAAGAGGTAGCGGGGGGGCAACAGATACGCAGTATTTT. Its translation is CASSQERGSGGATDTQYF.

In its sample, this clonotype was seen many times. The chain employs TRBV5-8 and TRBJ2-5; D call uncertain. Germline assignment: CDR1 SGHTS and CDR2 YDEGEE. V gave up 2 bases and J gave up 1 base, with 12 bases separating them. The CDR3 extends over 15 amino acids. This CDR3 is CASSFVRTGQETQYF. The CDR3 nucleotides read TGTGCCAGCAGCTTCGTCAGGACGGGCCAAGAGACCCAGTACTTC.

This clonotype occurred many times. This chain joins TRBV6-4 and TRBJ2-6; D unclear. V gave up 3 bases and J gave up 2 bases, with 5 bases separating them. The CDR3 loop spans 14 amino acids. Germline V CDR1 and CDR2: MRHNA, SNTAGT. The CDR3 here is CASSDQAGANVLTF. The CDR3, as DNA: TGTGCCAGCAGTGATCAGGCTGGGGCCAACGTCCTGACTTTC.

This clonotype was seen ten or more times. The gene calls are TRBV29-1 and TRBJ1-2; TRBD1 matches 10 bases. Trimming took 6 bases from V and 3 from J; bases not matched to a gene: 7. Germline V gene sequence: CDR1 SQVTM, CDR2 ANQGSEA. The CDR3 is 14 residues long. This CDR3 is CSVGPGTGDYGYTF. In DNA form, the CDR3 reads TGCAGCGTCGGCCCTGGGACAGGGGACTATGGCTACACCTTC.

This clonotype was recorded many times. V usage is TRBV5-6 and J usage is TRBJ2-7; D unclear. CDR3 size: 13 residues. The V end was cut by 4 bases, the J end by 1 base, with 9 bases between. From germline, CDR1 is SGHDT and CDR2 YYEEEE. The CDR3 spells CASSTAGSYEQYF. The CDR3 DNA sequence: TGTGCCAGCAGCACGGCCGGGTCCTACGAGCAGTACTTC.

The table lists this clonotype with many counts. The rearrangement uses TRBV3-1 and TRBJ1-6, with D uncertain. CDR1 is LGHDT and CDR2 is YNNKEL in the germline V gene (reference sequence). There are 14 residues in the CDR3. V dropped 2 bases and J dropped 7 bases, with 9 bases sitting between them. Here the CDR3 DNA reads TGTGCCAGCAGCCAACTGGTTAACAATTCACCCCTCCACTTT. Translation: CASSQLVNNSPLHF.

The sample holds a few counts of this clonotype. V is TRBV29-1 and J is TRBJ1-2; D remains unclear. Germline V gene lookup returns CDR1 SQVTM and CDR2 ANQGSEA. The CDR3 sequence is 12 residues long. V was pared by 2 bases and J by 4 bases, with 8 bases between. CDR3 DNA sequence: TGCAGCGTTGAACGACTTAGCTATGGCTACACCTTC. Amino acid sequence: CSVERLSYGYTF.

In this sample, this clonotype turned up a few times. This sequence joins TRBV12-3 or TRBV12-4 and TRBJ2-7; no clear D gene. V was shortened by 4 bases and J by 2 bases, with 6 bases between the two germline ends. CDR3 length: 12 residues. CDR3 in amino acids: CASSSATYEQYF. CDR3 DNA sequence: TGTGCCAGCAGTTCGGCTACCTACGAGCAGTACTTC.

This clonotype was counted only a few times. The chain carries TRBV28 and TRBJ1-4, with D perhaps matching TRBD1 (5 bases). CDR1 and CDR2 from the germline V gene are MDHEN and SYDVKM. The CDR3 is made up of 14 amino acids. Trimming took off 5 bases at V and 5 bases at J, with 12 bases between the two ends. The CDR3: CASSHSGLNEKLFF. CDR3 sequence (DNA): TGTGCCAGCAGTCACTCGGGGCTGAATGAAAAACTGTTTTTT.

This chain connects TRBV18 to TRBJ1-2, with TRBD1 as a possible D gene (5 bases). There are 13 residues in the CDR3. Germline values: CDR1 KGHSH, CDR2 LQKENI. Deletions cut 0 bases from V and 9 bases from J, with 11 bases between. CDR3 DNA: TGTGCCAGCTCACCACCGGAGGGGTCTAGCTACACCTTC. It yields the protein CASSPPEGSSYTF.

This clonotype was detected ten times or more. The V call is TRBV27, the J call TRBJ1-1; tentatively, D is TRBD1 (6 bases). CDR3 size: 16 residues. V was trimmed by 7 bases and J by 4 bases, leaving 22 bases between them. From germline, CDR1 is MNHEY and CDR2 SMNVEV (reference sequence). The CDR3 is CASIGLFDRPTTEAFF. In DNA, the CDR3 is TGTGCCAGCATCGGCCTATTTGACAGGCCTACCACTGAAGCTTTCTTT.

This clonotype was counted at least ten times. This rearrangement joins TRBV5-1 to TRBJ1-6, with D uncertain. This CDR3 spans 17 amino acids. Trimming shortened V by 0 bases and J by 8 bases, and 18 bases separated the two germline ends. CDR1 and CDR2 from the germline V gene are SGHRS and YFSETQ. CDR3 amino acids: CASSLGTVGLGDSPLHF. CDR3 coding DNA: TGCGCCAGCAGCTTGGGGACGGTGGGTCTTGGGGATTCACCCCTCCACTTT.

This clonotype was detected ten times or more. The chain carries TRBV12-5 and TRBJ2-2; TRBD1 matches 7 bases. The CDR3 totals 14 residues. J gave up 5 bases and V 6 bases, and 6 bases lay outside the gene matches. In germline, CDR1 is LGHNT, CDR2 FRNRAP. This chain's CDR3 is CASGTTRGTGELFF. In DNA form, the CDR3 reads TGTGCTAGTGGCACCACCAGGGGGACCGGGGAGCTGTTTTTT.

This clonotype was observed many times. The V gene is TRBV20-1, the J gene TRBJ2-4; tentatively, D is TRBD1 or TRBD2 (5 bases each). The CDR3 sequence is 15 residues long. CDR1 and CDR2 (germline): DFQATT, SNEGSKA (reference sequence). V gave up 5 bases and J gave up 0 bases, with 14 bases separating them. The CDR3 spells CSAGDDRLAKNIQYF. DNA for the CDR3: TGCAGTGCTGGGGACGACAGACTAGCCAAAAACATTCAGTACTTC.